These 25 T cell receptor beta chains originate from one sample sequenced in a study of T cells in Graves' hyperthyroidism and ophthalmopathy. TCR beta CDR3 regions were amplified from RNA transcripts. HTBI primers drove first-round RT-PCR of the TCR CDR3. TCRdb reanalysed the multiplex PCR reads using MiXCR and keeps one entry per CDR3 protein. The sample carries about 480,000 distinct CDR3 sequences, approximately 15% recorded once. The sequenced sample was blood. All receptors come from a woman younger than 30 with Graves' hyperthyroidism.

The sample holds many counts of this clonotype. The rearrangement joins TRBV27 to TRBJ1-2, with D tentatively TRBD1 (5 bases). The germline V and J ends were trimmed by 7 bases and 4 bases, with 16 bases remaining between them. Germline V gene data show CDR1 as MNHEY and CDR2 as SMNVEV (reference sequence). This CDR3 is 14 amino acids long. CDR3 in amino acids: CASTVAGGGYGYTF. Written as DNA, the CDR3 is TGTGCCAGCACCGTGGCCGGGGGAGGCTATGGCTACACCTTC.

This clonotype was observed many times. This chain uses TRBV7-8 with TRBJ2-1, with 7 bases matching TRBD1. V shed 3 bases and J 0 bases; nucleotides not matched to a gene: 8. This CDR3 contains 17 residues. Germline assignment: CDR1 SGHVS and CDR2 FQNEAQ. The CDR3 loop reads CASSFGTVTFSYNEQFF. Written as DNA, the CDR3 is TGTGCCAGCAGCTTTGGGACAGTAACCTTCTCCTACAATGAGCAGTTCTTC.

This chain joins TRBV6-5 and TRBJ2-3; 13 bases align to TRBD2. Germline V lookup: CDR1 MNHEY, CDR2 SVGAGI. The CDR3 length is 18 residues. J lost 2 bases, V lost 4 bases, and 9 bases had no gene match. CDR3 sequence reads: CASSSPGLAGSYTDTQYF. For the CDR3, the DNA is TGTGCCAGCAGTTCACCGGGACTAGCGGGATCTTACACAGATACGCAGTATTTT.

The genes are TRBV6-1 and TRBJ2-3, with TRBD2 matching over 13 bases. The J segment lost 4 bases and the V segment lost 7 bases, leaving 5 bases of the junction unmatched. The CDR3 extends over 15 amino acids. CDR1 and CDR2 (germline): MNHNS, SASEGT. The CDR3: CASKRTSGSADTQYF. For the CDR3, the DNA is TGTGCCAGCAAGAGGACTAGCGGGAGTGCAGATACGCAGTATTTT.

The J gene is TRBJ2-1, the V gene TRBV30, with unresolved D. Germline assignment: CDR1 GTSNPN and CDR2 SVGIG (reference sequence). The length of the CDR3 is 14 residues. V gave up 4 bases and J gave up 4 bases, with 14 bases separating them. The CDR3 DNA reads TGTGCCTGGAAAGTCGGGTTTTCTTACAATGAGCAGTTCTTC. Protein sequence: CAWKVGFSYNEQFF.

This chain connects TRBV9 to TRBJ1-2, with no clear D. Deletions cut 7 bases from V and 3 bases from J, with 22 bases between. Germline values: CDR1 SGDLS, CDR2 YYNGEE. The CDR3 covers 16 residues. This CDR3 is CASESVVKGRDYGYTF. The CDR3 region has the DNA TGTGCCAGCGAATCCGTGGTTAAGGGTAGGGACTATGGCTACACCTTC.

This clonotype was picked up many times. This sequence joins TRBV11-2 and TRBJ1-1; D might be TRBD1 (5 bases). Germline loops: CDR1 SGHAT, CDR2 FQNNGV. The V end lost 4 bases, the J end lost 4 bases, and 13 bases lay between the germline ends. The CDR3 loop spans 14 amino acids. The CDR3 loop is CASSSRVVGTEAFF. CDR3 in DNA: TGTGCCAGCAGCTCCAGGGTGGTTGGCACTGAAGCTTTCTTT.

This chain connects TRBV4-1 to TRBJ1-5, with D perhaps TRBD1 (6 bases). V was trimmed by 0 bases and J by 3 bases, leaving 12 bases between them. CDR1 and CDR2 (germline): MGHRA, YSYEKL. CDR3 length: 16 residues. The CDR3 DNA reads TGCGCCAGCAGCCAAGAATCCGGGGGCTTCAATCAGCCCCAGCATTTT. This encodes CASSQESGGFNQPQHF.

The V and J genes are TRBV12-3 or TRBV12-4 and TRBJ2-3; 12 nucleotides line up with TRBD2. The ends lost 5 bases at V and 5 bases at J; junction bases unmatched: 2. This CDR3 has 14 amino acids. This CDR3 is CASSPLAGGDTQYF. In DNA form, the CDR3 reads TGTGCCAGCAGTCCACTAGCGGGGGGAGATACGCAGTATTTT.

This clonotype was picked up many times. The V call is TRBV10-3, the J call TRBJ1-4; D uncertain. Between the trimmed V and J ends, which lost 6 bases and 5 bases, there was a span of 10 bases. Germline assignment: CDR1 ENHRY and CDR2 SYGVKD. CDR3 length equals 13 residues. CDR3 loop: CAISQTLNEKLFF. DNA of the CDR3: TGTGCCATCAGCCAGACCCTCAATGAAAAACTGTTTTTT.

This clonotype appeared many times. This sequence joins TRBV7-9 and TRBJ2-1; possibly TRBD2 for D (6 bases). The CDR3 is made up of 14 amino acids. V was pared by 2 bases and J by 5 bases, with 10 bases between. Germline V gene sequence: CDR1 SEHNR, CDR2 FQNEAQ (reference sequence). The CDR3 sequence is CASSLSGGDNEQFF. CDR3 DNA sequence: TGTGCCAGCAGCTTATCTGGCGGGGACAATGAGCAGTTCTTC.

The V and J genes are TRBV2 and TRBJ1-2, with D maybe TRBD1 (6 bases). Germline loops: CDR1 SNHLY, CDR2 FYNNEI. CDR3 length: 14 residues. The V gene lost 6 bases and the J gene lost 5 bases, with 16 bases spanning the gap. The CDR3 reads CASSARGGPYGYTF. The CDR3 DNA follows: TGTGCCAGCAGCGCGCGGGGGGGGCCTTATGGCTACACCTTC.

Ten or more counts support this clonotype. The chain links TRBV12-3 or TRBV12-4 to TRBJ1-1; D remains unclear. The CDR3 loop spans 15 amino acids. V was cut by 7 bases and J by 0 bases, with 15 bases left in between. As DNA, the CDR3 is TGTGCCAGCACTTTCGCGTGGGGATTGAACACTGAAGCTTTCTTT. It is translated as CASTFAWGLNTEAFF.

This clonotype was seen repeatedly, ten times or more. The V gene is TRBV11-3, the J gene TRBJ2-1; weak D call: TRBD2 (6 bases). This CDR3 has 14 amino acids. Trimming took off 4 bases at V and 6 bases at J, with 13 bases between the two ends. Germline CDR1 is SGHNT and CDR2 is YENEEA. This CDR3 reads CASSSRDSPNEQFF. The CDR3, as DNA: TGTGCCAGCAGCTCCCGGGACTCCCCCAATGAGCAGTTCTTC.

This clonotype was seen at least ten times. The chain couples TRBV10-3 to TRBJ1-6; the D gene is possibly TRBD1 (6 bases). The V gene's germline CDR1 is ENHRY and CDR2 SYGVKD. The CDR3 extends over 14 amino acids. Deletions cut 1 base from V and 6 bases from J, with 7 bases between. CDR3 nucleotide sequence: TGTGCCATCAGTGAGTTACAGGGTAATTCACCCCTCCACTTT. It encodes CAISELQGNSPLHF.

This clonotype was seen ten or more times. The gene calls are TRBV20-1 and TRBJ2-1; 8 bases are a match to TRBD2. Trimming removed 4 bases from V and 4 bases from J; junction bases left unmatched: 6. This CDR3 comprises 14 residues. From germline, CDR1 is DFQATT and CDR2 SNEGSKA (reference sequence). The CDR3 sequence is CSAKKRETYNEQFF. For the CDR3, the DNA is TGCAGTGCTAAGAAGCGGGAGACTTACAATGAGCAGTTCTTC.

This clonotype was recorded a few times. The chain recombines TRBV7-9 with TRBJ2-1, with a weak D call TRBD2 (5 bases). CDR1 is SEHNR and CDR2 is FQNEAQ in the germline V gene (reference sequence). With 3 bases removed from V and 8 bases from J, the gap between germline ends came to 14 bases. The CDR3 totals 14 residues. The CDR3 is CASSFVGSSYEQFF. CDR3 DNA sequence: TGTGCCAGCAGCTTCGTCGGTTCTAGCTATGAGCAGTTCTTC.

This clonotype was recorded at least ten times. This chain joins TRBV18 and TRBJ2-3, with 10 bases identical to TRBD2. The CDR3 sequence is 14 residues long. CDR1 and CDR2 from the germline V gene are KGHSH and LQKENI. V was clipped by 3 bases and J by 6 bases; unmatched bases: 3. The CDR3 DNA sequence: TGTGCCAGCTCACCTCCGGGACTAGCGGATACGCAGTATTTT. Translated, it gives CASSPPGLADTQYF.

The chain combines TRBV19 with TRBJ1-5, with TRBD1 matching over 12 bases. In germline, CDR1 is LNHDA, CDR2 SQIVND (reference sequence). The CDR3 has 16 residues. J was trimmed by 5 bases and V by 5 bases; bases with no gene match: 7. The CDR3 nucleotides are TGTGCCAGTAGTGCTTCCGGGACAGGGGGCTATCAGCCCCAGCATTTT. This translates into CASSASGTGGYQPQHF.

In its sample, this clonotype was seen many times. The gene calls are TRBV12-3 or TRBV12-4 and TRBJ2-5; a possible D gene is TRBD2 (5 bases). Trimming removed 1 base at V and 3 bases at J, with 6 bases between. CDR3 length: 13 amino acids. CDR3 sequence: CASSLGGEETQYF. CDR3 in DNA: TGTGCCAGCAGTTTAGGGGGAGAAGAGACCCAGTACTTC.

In this sample, this clonotype turned up many times. Compared with germline, one end of the junction differs, possibly owing to a read error. The chain couples TRBV3-1 to TRBJ2-3; the D call may be TRBD1 or TRBD2 (5 bases each). The germline V gene encodes CDR1 LGHDT and CDR2 YNNKEL (reference sequence). The CDR3 sequence is 14 residues long. The CDR3 sequence: CASTQDWGTDTQYF. As DNA, the CDR3 is TGTGCCAGCACCCAAGACTGGGGGACAGATACGCAGTATTTT.

This clonotype was seen many times. The chain carries TRBV12-3 or TRBV12-4 and TRBJ2-1; 12 bases are shared with TRBD2. The CDR3 runs to 17 residues. J gave up 6 bases and V 5 bases, and 11 bases lay outside the gene matches. The CDR3 sequence is CASSTGTSGLEGNEQFF. The CDR3, as DNA: TGTGCCAGCAGTACCGGGACTAGCGGGCTTGAGGGCAATGAGCAGTTCTTC.

The chain employs TRBV9 and TRBJ1-2; D unclear. CDR3 length: 15 residues. Trimming took off 0 bases at V and 1 base at J, with 10 bases between the two ends. Germline CDR1 is SGDLS and CDR2 is YYNGEE. CDR3 DNA sequence: TGTGCCAGCAGCGTAGTCGCCAGTGGTAACTATGGCTACACCTTC. Its translation is CASSVVASGNYGYTF. Based on the CDR3 plus reference TRBV9 and TRBJ1-2, the full variable domain is DSGVTQTPKHLITATGQRVTLRCSPRSGDLSVYWYQQSLDQGLQFLIQYYNGEERAKGNILERFSAQQFPDLHSELNLSSLELGDSALYFCASSVVASGNYGYTFGSGTRLTVV.

The chain links TRBV30 to TRBJ1-1; D gene uncertain. Trimming removed 0 bases from V and 6 bases from J, with 11 bases in between. CDR1 is GTSNPN, CDR2 SVGIG, per germline (reference sequence). There are 13 residues in the CDR3. The CDR3 is CAWSVRHFAEAFF. As DNA, the CDR3 is TGTGCCTGGAGTGTGAGGCACTTCGCTGAAGCTTTCTTT.

The rearrangement joins TRBV11-2 to TRBJ2-7; no firm D call. Germline values: CDR1 SGHAT, CDR2 FQNNGV. V gave up 3 bases and J gave up 2 bases, with 14 bases separating them. This CDR3 is 15 amino acids long. CDR3 residues: CASSLGSRSPYEQYF. Here the CDR3 DNA reads TGTGCCAGCAGCTTGGGAAGCAGGAGCCCCTACGAGCAGTACTTC.